This entry features one T cell receptor beta chain sequence. The target antigen is unknown. The PCR contained 60 Vbeta and 13 Jbeta primers. Clones were read by immunoSEQ multiplex PCR, and TCRdb kept only the in-frame ones, dropping some. The sample has 130,000 to 150,000 clones, 73% seen once. These data belong to a study of cytomegalovirus exposure and HLA in healthy donors. Study outcomes and limitations: Per published reports, the classifier diagnosed cytomegalovirus status with high specificity and sensitivity.

The junction had 6 bases not matched to a gene; V was cut back by 3 bases and J by 0 bases. Germline CDR1 reads SQVTM; CDR2 reads ANQGSEA. This CDR3 is 15 amino acids long. This donor has no recorded CMV serostatus. This receptor was taken from a human donor in good health. The rearrangement links TRBV29-1 to TRBJ2-7, with TRBD1 matching over 9 bases. Sample: PBMCs. The CDR3 DNA follows: TGCAGCGTTGAGGTCGGGGACAGGGCCTCCTACGAGCAGTACTTC. It is translated as CSVEVGDRASYEQYF.